A selection of T cell receptor beta chains follows, all from one sample in a study of T cell changes during pregnancy in multiple sclerosis. Method: immunoSEQ multiplex PCR; TCRdb's copy keeps in-frame clones and lacks some. The sample contains about 31,000 clones, 75% to 90% of which appear only once. The sample in question was CD8+ T cells from peripheral blood mononuclear cells, obtained in the second trimester of pregnancy. Receptors originate from a female donor with multiple sclerosis, enrolled in a pregnancy study. Each CDR3 is given with its conserved first and last residue. Fields, in order: D gene, J gene, V gene, clone size, CDR3 protein, CDR3 DNA. The D gene is left open where the match is weak. For some rows the clone size is stated as once, few or many, or as a class when expanded; others skip it.

TRBD2,TRBJ2-7,TRBV13,NA,CAGSFGTSGINYEQYF,TGTGCCGGCAGCTTCGGGACTAGCGGGATAAACTACGAGCAGTACTTC
TRBD2,TRBJ2-7,TRBV4-3,NA,CASSLLAGGHSYEQYF,TGCGCCAGCAGCCTCCTGGCGGGAGGCCATTCTTACGAGCAGTACTTC
NA,TRBJ2-7,TRBV11-3,NA,CASSLGGANTYEQYF,TGTGCCAGCAGCTTAGGCGGGGCTAATACCTACGAGCAGTACTTC
NA,TRBJ2-7,TRBV19,NA,CATTPGQSNSYEQYF,TGTGCCACTACACCCGGACAGTCCAACTCCTACGAGCAGTACTTC
TRBD1,TRBJ2-1,TRBV4-3,NA,CASSQEQGSSYNEQFF,TGCGCCAGCAGCCAAGAACAGGGGAGCTCCTACAATGAGCAGTTCTTC
NA,TRBJ1-1,TRBV19,once,CASLAPSEAFF,TGTGCCAGTCTGGCCCCTTCTGAAGCTTTCTTT
TRBD1,TRBJ2-7,TRBV19,NA,CASSVTGREEDEQYF,TGTGCCAGTAGTGTGACAGGGCGAGAGGAGGACGAGCAGTACTTC
NA,TRBJ2-7,TRBV6-6,NA,CATGETYEQYF,TGTGCCACGGGGGAAACCTACGAGCAGTACTTC
TRBD1,TRBJ1-3,TRBV4-1,NA,CASSQYAGTGGMNTIYF,TGCGCCAGCAGCCAGTACGCCGGGACAGGGGGTATGAACACCATATATTTT
NA,TRBJ2-2,TRBV7-9,once,CASSAPQRTNTGELFF,TGTGCCAGCAGCGCCCCCCAGCGGACGAACACCGGGGAGCTGTTTTTT
TRBD1,TRBJ2-1,TRBV14,few,CASSQDFGAMGQNEQFF,TGTGCCAGCAGCCAAGATTTTGGGGCAATGGGACAGAATGAGCAGTTCTTC
NA,TRBJ1-4,TRBV6-6,NA,CAGAGFVGEKLFF,TGTGCCGGGGCAGGGTTTGTCGGTGAAAAACTGTTTTTT
TRBD1,TRBJ1-1,TRBV5-4,NA,CATLNRDREAFF,TGTGCCACCTTGAACCGGGACAGAGAAGCTTTCTTT
NA,TRBJ2-2,TRBV5-4,NA,CASSLNRGEDTGELFF,TGTGCCAGCAGCTTGAATCGGGGAGAGGACACCGGGGAGCTGTTTTTT
NA,TRBJ2-2,TRBV27,NA,CASSFGYTGELFF,TGTGCCAGCAGTTTCGGGTATACCGGGGAGCTGTTTTTT